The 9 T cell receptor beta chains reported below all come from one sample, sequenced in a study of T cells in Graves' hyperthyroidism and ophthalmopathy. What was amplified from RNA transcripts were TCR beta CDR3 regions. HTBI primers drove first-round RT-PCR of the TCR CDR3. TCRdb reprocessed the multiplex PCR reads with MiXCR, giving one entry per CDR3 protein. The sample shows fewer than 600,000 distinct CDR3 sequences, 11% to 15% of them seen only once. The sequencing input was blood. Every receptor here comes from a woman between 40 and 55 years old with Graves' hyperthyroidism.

The CDR3 region has the DNA TGTGCCAGCAGCCCCGGACAGGGGGCGGCCACCGGGGAGCTGTTTTTT. Protein product: CASSPGQGAATGELFF. The chain recombines TRBV3-1 with TRBJ2-2, with TRBD1 matching over 11 bases. Germline values: CDR1 LGHDT, CDR2 YNNKEL (reference sequence). The V segment lost 4 bases and the J segment 4 bases; nucleotides outside the gene matches: 5. This CDR3 region has 16 residues.

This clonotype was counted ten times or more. CDR3 DNA sequence: TGTGCCAGCAGCCCTATGCTGGGGTCCACTGAAGCTTTCTTT. Protein: CASSPMLGSTEAFF. The chain joins TRBV3-1 to TRBJ1-1, with no clear D. The V end was cut by 4 bases, the J end by 4 bases, with 13 bases between. The CDR3 consists of 14 residues. The germline V gene encodes CDR1 LGHDT and CDR2 YNNKEL (reference sequence).

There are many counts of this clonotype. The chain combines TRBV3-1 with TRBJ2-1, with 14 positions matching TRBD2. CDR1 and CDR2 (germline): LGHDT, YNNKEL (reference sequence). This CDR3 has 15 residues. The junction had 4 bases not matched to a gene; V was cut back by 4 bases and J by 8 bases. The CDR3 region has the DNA TGTGCCAGCAGCCCTGGGACTAGCGGGGGCTATGAGCAGTTCTTC. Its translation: CASSPGTSGGYEQFF.

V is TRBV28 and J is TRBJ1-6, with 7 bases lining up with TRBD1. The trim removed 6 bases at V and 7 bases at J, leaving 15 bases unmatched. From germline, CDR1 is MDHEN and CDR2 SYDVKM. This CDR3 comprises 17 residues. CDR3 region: CASRQSYLTGKNSPLHF. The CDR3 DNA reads TGTGCCAGCAGGCAATCTTACCTGACAGGGAAGAATTCACCCCTCCACTTT.

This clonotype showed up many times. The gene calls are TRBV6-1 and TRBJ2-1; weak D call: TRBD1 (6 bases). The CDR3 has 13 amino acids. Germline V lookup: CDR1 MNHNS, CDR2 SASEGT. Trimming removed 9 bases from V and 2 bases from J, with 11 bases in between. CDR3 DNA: TGTGCCAGTGACGACAGGCCCTACAATGAGCAGTTCTTC. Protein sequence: CASDDRPYNEQFF.

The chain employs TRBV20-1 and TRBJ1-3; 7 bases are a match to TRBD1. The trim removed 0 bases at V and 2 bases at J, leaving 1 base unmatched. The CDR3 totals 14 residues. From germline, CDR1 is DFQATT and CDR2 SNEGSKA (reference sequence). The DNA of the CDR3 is TGCAGTGCTAGAGACGGGACAGCTGGAAACACCATATATTTT. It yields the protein CSARDGTAGNTIYF.

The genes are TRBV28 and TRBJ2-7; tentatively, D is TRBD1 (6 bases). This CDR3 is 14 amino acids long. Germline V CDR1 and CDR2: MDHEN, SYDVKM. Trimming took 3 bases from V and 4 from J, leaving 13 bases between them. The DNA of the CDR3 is TGTGCCAGCAGTTTCCCCGGACAGCTGTACGAGCAGTACTTC. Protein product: CASSFPGQLYEQYF.

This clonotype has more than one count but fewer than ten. The CDR3 protein is CASSPDLLSVNTGELFF. The CDR3 DNA reads as TGTGCCAGCTCACCAGATCTGCTCAGTGTGAACACCGGGGAGCTGTTTTTT. This chain connects TRBV18 to TRBJ2-2; no clear D gene. Germline CDR1 reads KGHSH; CDR2 reads LQKENI. V lost 2 bases and J 1 base, leaving 14 bases between the germline ends. The CDR3 loop spans 17 amino acids.

The CDR3 region is CASRPGLAGTGELFF. The CDR3 coding sequence is TGTGCCAGCAGACCGGGACTAGCGGGAACCGGGGAGCTGTTTTTT. This rearrangement joins TRBV28 to TRBJ2-2, with 13 bases identical to TRBD2. Trimming took 6 bases from V and 5 from J; bases not matched to a gene: 3. This CDR3 contains 15 residues. Germline CDR1 is MDHEN and CDR2 is SYDVKM.